This is a list of T cell receptor beta chains from one sample in a study of T cell responses to AZD1222 COVID-19 vaccine. Only in-frame clones appear in the TCRdb table, and some are missing; sequencing was by immunoSEQ multiplex PCR. The sample shows some 100,000 clones, roughly 89% of them seen only once. The sample was peripheral blood, taken on day 0 of AZD1222 vaccination. The receptors were sampled from an adult in good health. CDR3s include the opening cysteine and the closing phenylalanine or tryptophan.

j_gene | v_gene | CDR3aa
TRBJ2-3 | TRBV4-3 | CASSQTGTESTDTQYF
TRBJ2-3 | TRBV6-5 | CASSYHRDRGADTQYF
TRBJ2-7 | TRBV12-3/TRBV12-4 | CASRDRGSYEQYF
TRBJ1-1 | TRBV13 | CASSWGQRGGYTEAFF
TRBJ1-5 | TRBV18 | CASSPPGGEPQHF
TRBJ2-3 | TRBV19 | CASSPGAGGVDTQYF
TRBJ1-1 | TRBV11-3 | CASSLETWGGANTEAFF
TRBJ2-7 | TRBV9 | CASSPRSGFSYEQYF
TRBJ1-5 | TRBV19 | CASSIVQGNQPQHF
TRBJ1-1 | TRBV7-2 | CASSSRQVDTEAFF
TRBJ1-5 | TRBV5-5 | CASSLASNQPQHF
TRBJ1-2 | TRBV27 | CASSFDPNSRGLAYGYTF
TRBJ2-5 | TRBV5-1 | CASSLRGYREETQYF
TRBJ1-2 | TRBV25-1 | CASSETGLYGYTF
TRBJ1-2 | TRBV7-2 | CASSLGQGANYGYTF
TRBJ2-1 | TRBV30 | CAWSGQGREQFF
TRBJ1-4 | TRBV3-1/TRBV3-2 | CASSQDLVSRWGNEKLFF
TRBJ2-5 | TRBV5-1 | CASSLGPFQETQYF
TRBJ1-5 | TRBV4-1 | CASSPDPSSNQPQHF
TRBJ1-1 | TRBV3-1/TRBV3-2 | CASGRQGAQEAFF
TRBJ2-7 | TRBV5-4 | CASSLTGVYEQYF
TRBJ2-7 | TRBV19 | CASRYGASSYEQYF
TRBJ1-2 | TRBV7-2 | CASSPTGQEAYGYTF
TRBJ1-2 | TRBV6-5 | CASTRRTEPYGYTF
TRBJ1-4 | TRBV2 | CASSEDVGVWGEKLFF
TRBJ1-6 | TRBV5-1 | CASSLDLGQGNSPLHF
TRBJ1-3 | TRBV19 | CASTGTGDSGNTIYF
TRBJ1-6 | TRBV7-2 | CASSLARNSPLHF
TRBJ1-5 | TRBV6-2/TRBV6-3 | CASSYNRGNQPQHF